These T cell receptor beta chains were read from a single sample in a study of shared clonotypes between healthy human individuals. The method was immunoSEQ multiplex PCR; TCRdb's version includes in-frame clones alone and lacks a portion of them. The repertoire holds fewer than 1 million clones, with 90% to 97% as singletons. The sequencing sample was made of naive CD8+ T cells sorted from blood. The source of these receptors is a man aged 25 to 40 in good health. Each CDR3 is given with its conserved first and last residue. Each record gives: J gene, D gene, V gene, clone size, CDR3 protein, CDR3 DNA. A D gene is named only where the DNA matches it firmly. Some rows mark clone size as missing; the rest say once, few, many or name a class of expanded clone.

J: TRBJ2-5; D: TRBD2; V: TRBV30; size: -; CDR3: CACGEREQVLETQYF; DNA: TGTGCCTGTGGTGAGCGGGAGCAGGTTCTTGAGACCCAGTACTTC
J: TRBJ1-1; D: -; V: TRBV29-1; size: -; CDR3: CSVEGFSQGPSNTEAFF; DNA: TGCAGCGTTGAAGGGTTTTCACAGGGCCCTTCGAACACTGAAGCTTTCTTT
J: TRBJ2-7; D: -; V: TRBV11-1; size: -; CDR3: CASSFSYGVYEQYF; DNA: TGTGCCAGCAGCTTTAGTTACGGGGTCTACGAGCAGTACTTC
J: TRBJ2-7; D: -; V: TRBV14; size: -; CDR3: CASSQGGRPYEQYF; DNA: TGTGCCAGCAGCCAAGGAGGAAGGCCCTACGAGCAGTACTTC
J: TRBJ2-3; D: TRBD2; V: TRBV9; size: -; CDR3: CASSERGDTQYF; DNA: TGTGCCAGCAGCGAGCGGGGGGATACGCAGTATTTT
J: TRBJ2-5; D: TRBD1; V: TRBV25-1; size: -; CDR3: CASSGQGGQETQYF; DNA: TGTGCCAGCAGTGGACAGGGTGGCCAAGAGACCCAGTACTTC
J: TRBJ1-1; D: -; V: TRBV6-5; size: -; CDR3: CASSYNTYTEAFF; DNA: TGTGCCAGCAGTTACAACACCTACACTGAAGCTTTCTTT
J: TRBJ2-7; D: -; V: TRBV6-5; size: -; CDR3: CASSYSQGVVYEQYF; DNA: TGTGCCAGCAGTTACTCGCAGGGTGTGGTCTACGAGCAGTACTTC
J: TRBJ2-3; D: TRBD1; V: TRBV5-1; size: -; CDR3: CASSPRQGRTDTQYF; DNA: TGCGCCAGCAGCCCGAGACAGGGGCGCACAGATACGCAGTATTTT
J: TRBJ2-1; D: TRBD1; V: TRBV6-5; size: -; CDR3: CASSYPGQGVWYLFF; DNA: TGTGCCAGCAGTTATCCTGGACAGGGTGTTTGGTATTTGTTCTTC
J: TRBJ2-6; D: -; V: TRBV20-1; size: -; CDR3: CSAVGANVLTF; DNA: TGCAGCGCGGTTGGGGCCAACGTCCTGACTTTC
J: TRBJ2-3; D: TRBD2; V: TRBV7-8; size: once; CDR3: CASSRTGTRSHTQYF; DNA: TGTGCCAGCAGCAGAACCGGGACTAGATCTCATACGCAGTATTTT
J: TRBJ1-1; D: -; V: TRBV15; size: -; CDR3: CATGGTTEAFF; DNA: TGTGCCACCGGGGGGACTACTGAAGCTTTCTTT
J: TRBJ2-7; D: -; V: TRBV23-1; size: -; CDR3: CASSQSGRKGAYEQYF; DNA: TGCGCCAGCAGTCAATCGGGGCGCAAGGGGGCCTACGAGCAGTACTTC
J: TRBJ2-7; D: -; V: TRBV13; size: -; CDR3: CASSPGFSYEQYF; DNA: TGTGCCAGCAGCCCGGGGTTTTCTTACGAGCAGTACTTC
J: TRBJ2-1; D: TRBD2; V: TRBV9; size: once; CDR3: CASSTLAGSYNEQFF; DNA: TGTGCCAGCAGCACACTAGCGGGAAGCTACAATGAGCAGTTCTTC
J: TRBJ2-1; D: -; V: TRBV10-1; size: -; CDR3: CASSEYFSGPYNEQFF; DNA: TGCGCCAGCAGTGAGTACTTTAGTGGGCCCTACAATGAGCAGTTCTTC
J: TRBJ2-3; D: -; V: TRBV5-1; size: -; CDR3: CASNGGGGGTDTQYF; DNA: TGCGCCAGCAATGGGGGTGGAGGAGGCACAGATACGCAGTATTTT
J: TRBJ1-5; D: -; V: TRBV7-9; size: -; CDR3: CASSLAGVQGQPQHF; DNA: TGTGCCAGCAGCTTAGCGGGGGTGCAGGGTCAGCCCCAGCATTTT
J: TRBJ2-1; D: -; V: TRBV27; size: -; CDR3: CASSLSGRNEQFF; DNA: TGTGCCAGCAGTTTATCGGGGCGAAATGAGCAGTTCTTC
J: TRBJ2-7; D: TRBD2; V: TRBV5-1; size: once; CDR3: CASSLAVTSGGYEQYF; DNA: TGCGCCAGCAGCTTGGCCGTCACTAGCGGGGGCTACGAGCAGTACTTC
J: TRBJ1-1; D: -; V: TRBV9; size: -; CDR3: CASSVAEGFAFF; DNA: TGTGCCAGCAGCGTAGCTGAGGGTTTCGCTTTCTTT
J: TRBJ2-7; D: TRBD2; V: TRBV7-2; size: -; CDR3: CASSLGASGRSDYEQYF; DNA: TGTGCCAGCAGCTTAGGGGCTAGCGGGAGGTCCGACTACGAGCAGTACTTC
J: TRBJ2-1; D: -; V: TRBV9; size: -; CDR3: CASSVEGSDTYNEQFF; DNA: TGTGCCAGCAGCGTAGAAGGTAGCGACACCTACAATGAGCAGTTCTTC
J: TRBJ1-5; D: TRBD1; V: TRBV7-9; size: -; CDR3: CASRMDRDQPQHF; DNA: TGTGCCAGCAGAATGGACAGGGACCAGCCCCAGCATTTT
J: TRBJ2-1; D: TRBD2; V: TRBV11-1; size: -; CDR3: CASSWGTSGRNEQFF; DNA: TGTGCCAGCAGCTGGGGGACTAGCGGACGCAATGAGCAGTTCTTC
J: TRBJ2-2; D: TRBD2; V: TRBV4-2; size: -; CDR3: CASSRLAGDTGELFF; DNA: TGTGCCAGCAGCCGGCTAGCGGGAGACACCGGGGAGCTGTTTTTT
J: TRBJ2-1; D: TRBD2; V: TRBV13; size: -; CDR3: CASSLTPGLAGGSEQFF; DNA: TGTGCCAGCAGCTTAACGCCGGGACTAGCGGGAGGGAGTGAGCAGTTCTTC
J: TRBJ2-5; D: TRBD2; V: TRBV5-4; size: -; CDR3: CASSRIPTRTSGQETQYF; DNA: TGTGCCAGCAGCCGAATTCCTACACGGACTAGCGGACAAGAGACCCAGTACTTC
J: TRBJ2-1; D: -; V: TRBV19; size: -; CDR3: CASSIVAGSNEQFF; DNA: TGTGCCAGTAGTATAGTCGCGGGAAGCAATGAGCAGTTCTTC
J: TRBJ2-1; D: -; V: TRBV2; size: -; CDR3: CASNDPSSYNEQFF; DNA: TGTGCCAGCAATGACCCCAGCTCCTACAATGAGCAGTTCTTC
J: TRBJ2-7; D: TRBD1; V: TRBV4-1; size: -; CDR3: CASSYAGTGVYEQYF; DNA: TGCGCCAGCAGCTACGCCGGGACAGGGGTCTACGAGCAGTACTTC
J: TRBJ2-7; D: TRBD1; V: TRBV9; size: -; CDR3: CASSKDRDDSYEQYF; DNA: TGTGCCAGCAGCAAAGACAGGGACGACTCCTACGAGCAGTACTTC
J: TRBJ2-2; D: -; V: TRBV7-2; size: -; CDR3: CASSSPLRATDTGELFF; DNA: TGTGCCAGCAGCTCTCCTTTAAGAGCTACCGACACCGGGGAGCTGTTTTTT
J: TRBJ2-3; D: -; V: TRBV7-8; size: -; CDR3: CASSLSPDTQYF; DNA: TGTGCCAGCAGCTTAAGTCCAGATACGCAGTATTTT
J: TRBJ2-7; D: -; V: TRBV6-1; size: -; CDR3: CASSEIQGPYEQYF; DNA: TGTGCCAGCAGTGAAATTCAGGGTCCGTACGAGCAGTACTTC
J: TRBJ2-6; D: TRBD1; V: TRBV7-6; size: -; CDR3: CASSFFDRGLSGANVLTF; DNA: TGTGCCAGCAGCTTCTTTGACAGGGGGCTCTCTGGGGCCAACGTCCTGACTTTC
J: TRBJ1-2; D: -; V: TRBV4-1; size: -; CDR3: CASSQSAGFTNYGYTF; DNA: TGCGCCAGCAGCCAATCGGCTGGCTTCACTAACTATGGCTACACCTTC
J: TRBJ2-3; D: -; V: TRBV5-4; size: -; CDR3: CASSPESTDTQYF; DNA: TGTGCCAGCAGCCCCGAAAGCACAGATACGCAGTATTTT
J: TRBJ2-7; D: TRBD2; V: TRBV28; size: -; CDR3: CASSSKGVAGGAYEQYF; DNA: TGTGCCAGCAGTTCAAAAGGGGTAGCGGGAGGAGCCTACGAGCAGTACTTC
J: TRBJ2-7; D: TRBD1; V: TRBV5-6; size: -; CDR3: CASSPGTGYYEQYF; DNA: TGTGCCAGCAGCCCCGGGACAGGTTACTACGAGCAGTACTTC
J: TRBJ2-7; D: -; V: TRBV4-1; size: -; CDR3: CASSQDRGYEQYF; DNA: TGCGCCAGCAGCCAAGACAGGGGTTACGAGCAGTACTTC
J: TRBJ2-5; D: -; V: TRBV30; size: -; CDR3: CAWTRVSGAQETQYF; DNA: TGTGCCTGGACAAGGGTTAGTGGAGCCCAAGAGACCCAGTACTTC
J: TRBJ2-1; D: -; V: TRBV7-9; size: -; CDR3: CASSLGTINEQFF; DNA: TGTGCCAGCAGCTTAGGGACAATCAATGAGCAGTTCTTC
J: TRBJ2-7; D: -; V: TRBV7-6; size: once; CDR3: CASSPNTVLDGWYEQYF; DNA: TGTGCCAGCAGCCCCAACACGGTCTTAGACGGATGGTACGAGCAGTACTTC
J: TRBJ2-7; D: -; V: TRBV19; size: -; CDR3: CASSIVSGIEQYF; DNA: TGTGCCAGTAGTATAGTTTCAGGGATCGAGCAGTACTTC
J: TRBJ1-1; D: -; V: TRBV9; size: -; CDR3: CASSVGADTEAFF; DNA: TGTGCCAGCAGCGTAGGGGCCGACACTGAAGCTTTCTTT